This TCR beta chain comes out of a study of Graves' ophthalmopathy and Graves' hyperthyroidism. Ten or more counts support this clonotype. Each donor who had ophthalmopathy showed moderate-to-severe activity, a CAS of ≥3, a NOSPECS of ≥4, and a duration under 3 months. Other autoimmune diseases, uncontrolled infections, pregnancy or lactation led to the exclusion of patients. About 10 ml of fresh blood yielded the PBMCs by density gradient. RNA transcripts provided the template for amplifying TCR beta CDR3 regions. In the first round, RT-PCR was carried out with HTBI primers, and a multiplex PCR formed the second round. TCRdb independently ran MiXCR on the multiplex PCR reads; one entry per CDR3 protein. The sample lists approximately 500,000 distinct CDR3 sequences, 14% occurring once. The CDR3 runs 14 residues. The germline CDR1 and CDR2 sequences are MDHEN and SYDVKM. Deletions cut 0 bases from V and 1 base from J, with 6 bases between.

The specimen was blood. This sequence joins TRBV28 and TRBJ1-1; TRBD1 is a possible D gene (5 bases). This TCR came from a woman aged 30 to 39 with Graves' ophthalmopathy. The CDR3 nucleotides read TGTGCCAGCAGTTTATGGAGGGGGAACACTGAAGCTTTCTTT. Translation gives CASSLWRGNTEAFF.